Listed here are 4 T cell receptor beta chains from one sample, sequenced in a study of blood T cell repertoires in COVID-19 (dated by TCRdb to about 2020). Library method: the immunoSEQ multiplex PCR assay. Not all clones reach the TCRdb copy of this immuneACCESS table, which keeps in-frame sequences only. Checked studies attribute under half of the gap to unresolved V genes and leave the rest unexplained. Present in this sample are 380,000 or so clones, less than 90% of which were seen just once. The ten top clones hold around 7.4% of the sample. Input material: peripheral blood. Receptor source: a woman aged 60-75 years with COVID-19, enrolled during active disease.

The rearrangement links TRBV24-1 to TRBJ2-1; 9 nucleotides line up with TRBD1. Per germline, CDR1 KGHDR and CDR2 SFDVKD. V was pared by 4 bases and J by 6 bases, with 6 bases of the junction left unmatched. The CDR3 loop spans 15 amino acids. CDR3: CATSDSGQGINEQFF. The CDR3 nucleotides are TGTGCCACCAGTGACTCGGGACAGGGAATCAATGAGCAGTTCTTC.

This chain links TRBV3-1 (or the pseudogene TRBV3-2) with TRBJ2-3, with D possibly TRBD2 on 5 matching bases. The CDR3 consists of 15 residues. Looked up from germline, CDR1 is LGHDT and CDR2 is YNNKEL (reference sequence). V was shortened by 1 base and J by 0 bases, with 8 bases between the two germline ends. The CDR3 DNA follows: TGTGCCAGCAGCCAAGGGACTCTTAGCACAGATACGCAGTATTTT. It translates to CASSQGTLSTDTQYF.

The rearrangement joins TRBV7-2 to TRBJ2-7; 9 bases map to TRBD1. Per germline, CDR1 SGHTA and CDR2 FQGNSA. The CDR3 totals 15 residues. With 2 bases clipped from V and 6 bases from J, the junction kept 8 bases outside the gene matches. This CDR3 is CASSLSSDRGVEQYF. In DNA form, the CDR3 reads TGTGCCAGCAGCTTATCATCGGACAGGGGTGTCGAGCAGTACTTC. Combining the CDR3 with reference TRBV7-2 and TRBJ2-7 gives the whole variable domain GAGVSQSPSNKVTEKGKDVELRCDPISGHTALYWYRQSLGQGLEFLIYFQGNSAPDKSGLPSDRFSAERTGGSVSTLTIQRTQQEDSAVYLCASSLSSDRGVEQYFGPGTRLTVT.

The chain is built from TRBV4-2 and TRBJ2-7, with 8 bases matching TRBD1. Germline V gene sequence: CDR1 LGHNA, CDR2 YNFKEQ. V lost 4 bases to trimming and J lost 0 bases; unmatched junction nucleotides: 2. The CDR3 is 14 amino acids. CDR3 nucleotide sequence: TGTGCCAGCAGCCCAGACAGGGGCTCCTACGAGCAGTACTTC. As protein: CASSPDRGSYEQYF.